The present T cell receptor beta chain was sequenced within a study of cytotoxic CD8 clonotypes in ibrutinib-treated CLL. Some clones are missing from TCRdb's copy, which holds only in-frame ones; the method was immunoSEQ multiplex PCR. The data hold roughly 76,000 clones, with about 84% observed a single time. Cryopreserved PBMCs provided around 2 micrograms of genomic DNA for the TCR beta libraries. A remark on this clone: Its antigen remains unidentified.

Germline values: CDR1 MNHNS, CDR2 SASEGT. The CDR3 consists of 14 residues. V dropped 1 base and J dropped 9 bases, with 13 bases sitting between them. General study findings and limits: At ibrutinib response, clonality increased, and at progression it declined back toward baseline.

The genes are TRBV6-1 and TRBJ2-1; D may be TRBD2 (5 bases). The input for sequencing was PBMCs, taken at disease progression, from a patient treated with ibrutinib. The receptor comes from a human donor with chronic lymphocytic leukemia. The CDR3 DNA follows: TGTGCCAGCAGTGAAGGGAGGTGGGTGGTTGAGCAGTTCTTC. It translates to CASSEGRWVVEQFF.